The source of this TCR beta chain is a study of shared clonotypes between healthy human individuals (dated by TCRdb to the early 2020s). Notes on the research overall: The cohort included a few men and a couple of women between 18 and 49 years of age. For each donor, CD4 naive and CD4 memory were each run on three plates, CD8 naive on two plates, and CD8 memory on one plate. To estimate repertoire size and how much clonotype sharing occurs between individuals, the study deeply sequenced the blood TCR repertoires of roughly 5 healthy adults. Different laboratories and diverse techniques were used to prepare libraries and sequence TCR repertoires, to increase sequencing depth and limit assay-specific biases. Per donor, leukapheresis produced somewhere between about 0.9 and 9.5 billion PBMCs.

The CDR3 spans 14 residues, from the cysteine through the phenylalanine. The only DNA kept is the CDR3, 42 bases in frame from the first base. Looking up the germline V gene yields CDR1 MGHRA and CDR2 YSYEKL. Relative to germline, V is missing 4 bases and J is missing 6 bases, with 6 bases of the junction outside any gene match. The donors were healthy, HIV-negative adults who had no recently reported acute infections or vaccinations. Only Caucasian adults living in Nashville, Tennessee, USA were represented among the donors. CD4+ T cells were enriched through magnetic negative selection, after which naive cells were positively selected on CD45RA and the remaining negative fraction served as the memory subset. Blood was collected by leukapheresis, and PBMCs were isolated by Ficoll-Histopaque density gradient centrifugation and then cryopreserved in liquid nitrogen vapor phase. Purity and quantity of every magnetically sorted T cell population were checked by analytical flow cytometry. From each sorted fraction, genomic DNA was isolated and quantified by UV absorbance on a Nanodrop 2000c.

TCR CDR3 regions were amplified from genomic DNA by multiplex PCR using the deep immunoSEQ assay. Extracted genomic DNA from each cell subset was spread evenly across all wells of several immunoSEQ 96-well plates, with each plate serving as a replicate. Each replicate PCR for sorted subsets received approximately 220 ng genomic DNA, equal to roughly 30,000 T cell genomes. Purified libraries were measured with a Qubit 3.0 fluorometer, size-checked on a Bioanalyzer 2100, and measured again with the KAPA Library Quantification kit. Each immunoSEQ 96-well plate was sequenced on its own single-read 150-cycle Illumina NextSeq 550 flow cell. The paper's data handling went like this. Because the immunoSEQ output held only junctional sequences and lacked quality scores, the filtering could not match the filtering applied to full-length reads. Sequences were annotated with PyIR, a Python wrapper for IgBLAST v1.9, and V/J genes and CDR3 were assigned using IMGT germline references. Reads with weak V/J assignments (E-value above 1e-6), missing CDR3, stop codons, out-of-frame junctions, or ambiguous translated residues were removed. V3J clonotypes were defined as sequences sharing an identical inferred V gene, J gene, and CDR3 amino acid sequence. The percentage overlap between two repertoires was calculated by dividing the number of shared unique clonotypes by the size of the smaller repertoire. Richness of each repertoire was evaluated using RTK rarefaction, the Chao1 estimator, and Recon v2.1 estimates of unobserved clonotypes. OLGA was used to compute generation probabilities for all TCRbeta clonotypes that the gDNA method yielded from a few donors. TCRdb holds this immuneACCESS table with in-frame rearrangements only. Some clones are missing; in checked studies, unresolved V genes explain under half, and the rest has no known cause. That table gives V, J and clone size, and the DNA gave D and trimming. Here the sample has more than 400,000 clones; approximately 95% occur a single time. The ten largest clones take up about 0.054% of the sample.

Concerning this clone itself: No antigen is known for it. Base qualities are not at hand, and no much larger clone is one base apart.

Broad study findings and their caveats: Incomplete sequencing was indicated by rarefaction of sorted-subset datasets, despite the large sequencing depth. Naive subsets generally had larger estimated clonotype richness than memory subsets. Pairwise subsampling led to the expectation that sequencing depth would affect the degree of clonotype sharing among donors. Because the study included only a small number of donors, the genetic and exposure-history diversity represented was limited. Higher generation probabilities were observed for clonotypes shared by all four sorted-subset donors than for non-shared clonotypes. Sampling was restricted to blood, and TCR repertoires in tissue are likely to differ from TCR repertoires in blood. When a handful of donors were compared, the shared fraction of clonotypes was 5% to 6.5% for naive CD4, around 4% for naive CD8, roughly 2.5% for memory CD4, and around 0.37% for memory CD8.

The sequence was obtained from a woman younger than 45 in good health. Sequenced material: naive CD4+ T cells sorted from blood. The cell subset or site label corresponds to: CD45RA+ positively selected. The rearranged segments are TRBV4-1 and TRBJ1-2; TRBD1 agrees with 9 junctional bases. The CDR3: CASSPGQGVNGYTF. The DNA is as follows: TGCGCCAGCAGCCCGGGACAGGGAGTGAATGGCTACACCTTC.